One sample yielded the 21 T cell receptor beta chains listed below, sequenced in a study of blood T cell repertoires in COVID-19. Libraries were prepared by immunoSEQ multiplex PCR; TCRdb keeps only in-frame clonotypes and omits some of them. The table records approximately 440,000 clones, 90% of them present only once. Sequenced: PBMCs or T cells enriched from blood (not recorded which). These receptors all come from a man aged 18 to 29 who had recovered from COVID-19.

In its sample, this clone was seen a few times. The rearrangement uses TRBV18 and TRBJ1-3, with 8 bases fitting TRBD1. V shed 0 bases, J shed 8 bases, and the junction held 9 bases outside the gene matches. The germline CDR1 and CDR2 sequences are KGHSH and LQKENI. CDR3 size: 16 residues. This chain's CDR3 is CASSPPQIKTGDTIYF. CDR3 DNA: TGTGCCAGCTCACCACCACAGATAAAGACAGGGGACACCATATATTTT.

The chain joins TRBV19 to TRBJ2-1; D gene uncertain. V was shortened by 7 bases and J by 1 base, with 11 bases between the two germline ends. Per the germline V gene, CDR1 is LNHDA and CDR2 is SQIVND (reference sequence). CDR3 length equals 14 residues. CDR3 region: CASTVSFSYNEQFF. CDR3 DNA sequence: TGTGCCAGTACGGTGTCCTTTTCCTACAATGAGCAGTTCTTC.

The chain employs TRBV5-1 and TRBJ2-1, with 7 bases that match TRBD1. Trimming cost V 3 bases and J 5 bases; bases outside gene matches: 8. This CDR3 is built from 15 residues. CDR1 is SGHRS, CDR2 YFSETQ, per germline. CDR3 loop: CASSSGGSSNNEQFF. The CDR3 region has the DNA TGCGCCAGCAGCTCAGGGGGAAGTTCCAACAATGAGCAGTTCTTC.

The CDR3 DNA is TGTGCCAGCAGCCAAGATTTCAGGGGCGGCACTGAAGCTTTCTTT. Amino acid sequence: CASSQDFRGGTEAFF. The chain employs TRBV14 and TRBJ1-1; D is possibly TRBD1 (6 bases). With 0 bases removed from V and 4 bases from J, the gap between germline ends came to 12 bases. Looked up from germline, CDR1 is SGHDN and CDR2 is FVKESK. This CDR3 is 15 amino acids long.

This chain's CDR3 is CSVEYGGLAGVSGYNEQFF. CDR3 coding DNA: TGCAGCGTTGAATATGGGGGACTAGCGGGAGTTAGTGGGTACAATGAGCAGTTCTTC. The chain employs TRBV29-1 and TRBJ2-1; 14 bases align to TRBD2. The length of the CDR3 is 19 residues. V dropped 2 bases and J dropped 4; count of bases not matched to a gene: 13. Germline V gives CDR1 SQVTM, CDR2 ANQGSEA.

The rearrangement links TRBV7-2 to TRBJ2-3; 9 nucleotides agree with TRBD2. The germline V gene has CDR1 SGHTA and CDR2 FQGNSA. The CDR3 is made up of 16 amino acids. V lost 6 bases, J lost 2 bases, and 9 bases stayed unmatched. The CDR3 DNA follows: TGTGCCAGCAGTCGGACTAGCGCATCGATCACAGATACGCAGTATTTT. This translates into CASSRTSASITDTQYF.

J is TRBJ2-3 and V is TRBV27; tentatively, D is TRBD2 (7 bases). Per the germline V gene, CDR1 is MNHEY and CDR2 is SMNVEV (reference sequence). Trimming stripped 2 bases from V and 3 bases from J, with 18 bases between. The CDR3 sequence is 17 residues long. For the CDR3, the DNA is TGTGCCAGCAGTTTAGGGGGGGCTACGGTGTGGACAGATACGCAGTATTTT. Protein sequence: CASSLGGATVWTDTQYF.

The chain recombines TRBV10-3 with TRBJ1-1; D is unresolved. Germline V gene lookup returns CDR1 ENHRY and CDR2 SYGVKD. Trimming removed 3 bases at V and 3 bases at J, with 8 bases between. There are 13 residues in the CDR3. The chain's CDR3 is CAISEDTYTEAFF. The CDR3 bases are TGTGCCATCAGTGAAGACACTTACACTGAAGCTTTCTTT.

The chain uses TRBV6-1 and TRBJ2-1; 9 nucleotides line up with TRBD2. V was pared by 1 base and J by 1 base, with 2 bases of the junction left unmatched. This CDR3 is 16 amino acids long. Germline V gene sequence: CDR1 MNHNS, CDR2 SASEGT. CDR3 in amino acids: CASSEVGLASYNEQFF. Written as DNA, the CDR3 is TGTGCCAGCAGTGAAGTAGGACTAGCGTCCTACAATGAGCAGTTCTTC.

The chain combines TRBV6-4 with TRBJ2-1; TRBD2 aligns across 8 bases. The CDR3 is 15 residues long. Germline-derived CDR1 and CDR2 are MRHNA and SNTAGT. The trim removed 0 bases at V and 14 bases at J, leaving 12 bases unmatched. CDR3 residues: CASSDSKFSGSMKFF. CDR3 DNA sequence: TGTGCCAGCAGTGACTCGAAATTCAGCGGGAGTATGAAGTTCTTC.

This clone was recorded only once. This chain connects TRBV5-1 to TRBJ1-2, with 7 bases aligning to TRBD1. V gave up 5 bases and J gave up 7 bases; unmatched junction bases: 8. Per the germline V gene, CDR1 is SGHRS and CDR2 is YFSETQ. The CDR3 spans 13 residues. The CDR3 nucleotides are TGCGCCAGCAGTCCTACAGGGGACTCTGGCTACACCTTC. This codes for CASSPTGDSGYTF.

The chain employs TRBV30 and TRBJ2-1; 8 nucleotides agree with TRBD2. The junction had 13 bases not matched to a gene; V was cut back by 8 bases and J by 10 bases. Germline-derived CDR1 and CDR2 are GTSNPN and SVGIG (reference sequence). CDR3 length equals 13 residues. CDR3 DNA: TGTGCCGGGCAAACAGCGGGAGTCGGGGAGCAGTTCTTC. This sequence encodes CAGQTAGVGEQFF. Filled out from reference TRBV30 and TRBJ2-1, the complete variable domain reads SQTIHQWPATLVQPVGSPLSLECTVEGTSNPNLYWYRQAAGRGLQLLFYSVGIGQISSEVPQNLSASRPQDRQFILSSKKLLLSDSGFYLCAGQTAGVGEQFFGPGTRLTVL.

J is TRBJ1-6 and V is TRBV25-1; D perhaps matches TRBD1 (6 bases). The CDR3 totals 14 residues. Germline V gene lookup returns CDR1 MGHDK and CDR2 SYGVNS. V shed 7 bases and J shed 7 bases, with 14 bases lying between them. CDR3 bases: TGTGCCAGCAATCGAAGGGGGGGGAATTCACCCCTCCACTTT. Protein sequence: CASNRRGGNSPLHF.

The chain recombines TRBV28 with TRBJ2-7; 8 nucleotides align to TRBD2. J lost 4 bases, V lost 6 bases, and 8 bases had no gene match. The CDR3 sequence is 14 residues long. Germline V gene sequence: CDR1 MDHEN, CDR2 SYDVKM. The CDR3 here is CASRPSGGSYEQYF. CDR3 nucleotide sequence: TGTGCCAGCAGACCGAGCGGGGGCAGTTACGAGCAGTACTTC.

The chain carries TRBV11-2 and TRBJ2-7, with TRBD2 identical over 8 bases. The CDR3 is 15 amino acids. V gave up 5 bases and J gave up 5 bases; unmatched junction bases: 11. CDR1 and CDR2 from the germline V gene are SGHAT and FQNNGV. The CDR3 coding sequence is TGTGCCAGCAGCCCCAGCGGGAGAAGAGAAGACGAGCAGTACTTC. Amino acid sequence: CASSPSGRREDEQYF. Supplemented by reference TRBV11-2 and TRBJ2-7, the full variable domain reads EAGVAQSPRYKIIEKRQSVAFWCNPISGHATLYWYQQILGQGPKLLIQFQNNGVVDDSQLPKDRFSAERLKGVDSTLKIQPAKLEDSAVYLCASSPSGRREDEQYFGPGTRLTVT.

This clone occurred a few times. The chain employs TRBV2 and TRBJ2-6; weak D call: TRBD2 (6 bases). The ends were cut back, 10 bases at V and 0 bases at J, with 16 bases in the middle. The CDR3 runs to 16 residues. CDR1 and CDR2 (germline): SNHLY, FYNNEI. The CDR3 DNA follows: TGTGCCAAAGGGACTGCCCCGTTCTCTGGGGCCAACGTCCTGACTTTC. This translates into CAKGTAPFSGANVLTF.

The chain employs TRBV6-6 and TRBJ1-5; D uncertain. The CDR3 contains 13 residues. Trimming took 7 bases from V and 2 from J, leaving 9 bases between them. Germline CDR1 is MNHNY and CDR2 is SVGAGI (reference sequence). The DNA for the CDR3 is TGTGCCAGCACGGCCAGCGGCAATCAGCCCCAGCATTTT. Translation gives CASTASGNQPQHF.

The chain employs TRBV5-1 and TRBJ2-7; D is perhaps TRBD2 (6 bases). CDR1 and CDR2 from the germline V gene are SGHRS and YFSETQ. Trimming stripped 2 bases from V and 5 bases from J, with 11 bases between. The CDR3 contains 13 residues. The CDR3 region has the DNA TGCGCCAGCAGCTTCCCGGGGAGGCACGAGCAGTACTTC. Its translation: CASSFPGRHEQYF. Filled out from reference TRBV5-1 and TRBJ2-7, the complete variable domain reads KAGVTQTPRYLIKTRGQQVTLSCSPISGHRSVSWYQQTPGQGLQFLFEYFSETQRNKGNFPGRFSGRQFSNSRSEMNVSTLELGDSALYLCASSFPGRHEQYFGPGTRLTVT.

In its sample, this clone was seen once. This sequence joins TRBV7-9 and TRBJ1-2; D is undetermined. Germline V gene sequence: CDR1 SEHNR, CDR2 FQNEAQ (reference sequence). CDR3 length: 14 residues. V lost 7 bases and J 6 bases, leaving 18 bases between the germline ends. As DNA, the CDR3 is TGTGCCAGCACCGAGGGAGATTGGGGAAATGGCTACACCTTC. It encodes CASTEGDWGNGYTF.

In DNA form, the CDR3 reads TGTGCCTGGAGTGCCGGGACAGGGACAGATACGCAGTATTTT. Its translation is CAWSAGTGTDTQYF. J is TRBJ2-3 and V is TRBV30, with 9 bases lining up with TRBD1. After removal of 1 base from V and 3 bases from J, the junction contained 2 bases not matched to a gene. CDR1 GTSNPN and CDR2 SVGIG come from the germline V gene (reference sequence). The CDR3 covers 14 residues.

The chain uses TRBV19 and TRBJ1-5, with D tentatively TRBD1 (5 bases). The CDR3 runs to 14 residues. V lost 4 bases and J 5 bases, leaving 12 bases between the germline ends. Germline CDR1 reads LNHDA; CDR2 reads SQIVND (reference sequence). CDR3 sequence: CASSTGTGYQPQHF. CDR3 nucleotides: TGTGCCAGTAGTACAGGGACTGGGTATCAGCCCCAGCATTTT. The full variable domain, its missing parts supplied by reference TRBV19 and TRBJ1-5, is DGGITQSPKYLFRKEGQNVTLSCEQNLNHDAMYWYRQDPGQGLRLIYYSQIVNDFQKGDIAEGYSVSREKKESFPLTVTSAQKNPTAFYLCASSTGTGYQPQHFGDGTRLSIL.